This T cell receptor (beta chain) was identified in a study of identical twins. Findings and caveats of the study: Carriage of fewer insertions was seen in abundant cord blood beta clonotypes, whereas memory repertoires showed none.

MiXCR was run by TCRdb on the 5' RACE reads, yielding one entry per CDR3 protein. In the table there are some 1,700,000 distinct CDR3 sequences, less than 35% of which are singletons. On this clonotype itself: Its specificity is not known. This may be a read error, as it is one base from a much larger clone.

The J segment lost 6 bases and the V segment lost 5 bases, leaving 15 bases of the junction unmatched. CDR3 length: 17 amino acids. The chain carries TRBV12-3 or TRBV12-4 and TRBJ2-1; 8 bases match TRBD2. The receptor's source is a newborn girl in good health. The sequencing input was cord blood. DNA of the CDR3: TGTGCCAGCAGTCCGGGACTAGTGGGGGGGATTTTCAATGAGCAGTTCTTC. Residues: CASSPGLVGGIFNEQFF.